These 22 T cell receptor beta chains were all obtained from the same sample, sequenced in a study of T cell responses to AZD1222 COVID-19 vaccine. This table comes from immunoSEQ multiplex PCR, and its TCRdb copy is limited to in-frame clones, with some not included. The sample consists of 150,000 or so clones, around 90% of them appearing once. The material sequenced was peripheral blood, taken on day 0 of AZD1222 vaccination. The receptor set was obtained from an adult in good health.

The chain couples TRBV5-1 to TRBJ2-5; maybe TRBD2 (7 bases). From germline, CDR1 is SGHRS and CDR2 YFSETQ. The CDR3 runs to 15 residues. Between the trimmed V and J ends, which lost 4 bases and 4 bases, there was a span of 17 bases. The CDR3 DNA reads TGCGCCAGCAGCCTGCGGGGGCCCCAGGGAGAGACCCAGTACTTC. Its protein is CASSLRGPQGETQYF.

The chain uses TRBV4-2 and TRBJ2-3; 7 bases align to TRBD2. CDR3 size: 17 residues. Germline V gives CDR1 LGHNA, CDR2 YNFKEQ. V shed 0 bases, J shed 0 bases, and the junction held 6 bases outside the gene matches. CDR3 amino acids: CASSQEITSASTDTQYF. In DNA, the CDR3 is TGTGCCAGCAGCCAAGAAATAACTAGCGCAAGCACAGATACGCAGTATTTT.

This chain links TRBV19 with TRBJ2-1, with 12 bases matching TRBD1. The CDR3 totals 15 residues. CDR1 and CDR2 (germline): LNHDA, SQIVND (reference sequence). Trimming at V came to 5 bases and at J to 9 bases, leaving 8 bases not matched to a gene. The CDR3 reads CASSPRDRGLVEQFF. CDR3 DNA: TGTGCCAGTAGTCCCCGGGACAGGGGGCTCGTTGAGCAGTTCTTC.

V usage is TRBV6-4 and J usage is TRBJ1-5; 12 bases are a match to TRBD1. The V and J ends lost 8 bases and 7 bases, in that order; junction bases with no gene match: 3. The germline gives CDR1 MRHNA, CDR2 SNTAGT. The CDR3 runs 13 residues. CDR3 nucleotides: TGTGCCAGCGGGGACAGGGGGCGGCAGCCCCAGCATTTT. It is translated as CASGDRGRQPQHF.

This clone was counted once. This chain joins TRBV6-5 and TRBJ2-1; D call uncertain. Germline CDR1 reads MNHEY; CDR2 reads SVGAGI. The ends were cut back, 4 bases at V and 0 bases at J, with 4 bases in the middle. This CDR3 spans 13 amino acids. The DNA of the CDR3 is TGTGCCAGCAGTTTCGACTCCTACAATGAGCAGTTCTTC. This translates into CASSFDSYNEQFF.

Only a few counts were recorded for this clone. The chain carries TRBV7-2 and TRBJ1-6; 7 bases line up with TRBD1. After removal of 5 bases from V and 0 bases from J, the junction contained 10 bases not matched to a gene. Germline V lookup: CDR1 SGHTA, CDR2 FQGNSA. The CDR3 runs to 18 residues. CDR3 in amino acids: CASSPRTGFSSYNSPLHF. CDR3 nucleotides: TGTGCCAGCAGCCCCAGGACAGGCTTCAGCTCCTATAATTCACCCCTCCACTTT. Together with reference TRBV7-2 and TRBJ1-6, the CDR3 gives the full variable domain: GAGVSQSPSNKVTEKGKDVELRCDPISGHTALYWYRQSLGQGLEFLIYFQGNSAPDKSGLPSDRFSAERTGGSVSTLTIQRTQQEDSAVYLCASSPRTGFSSYNSPLHFGNGTRLTVT.

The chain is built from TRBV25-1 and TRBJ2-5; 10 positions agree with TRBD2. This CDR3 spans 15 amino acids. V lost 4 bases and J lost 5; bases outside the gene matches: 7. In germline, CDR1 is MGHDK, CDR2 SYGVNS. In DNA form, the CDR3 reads TGTGCCAGCAGTGCCGCCTATAGCGGGAGGGAGACCCAGTACTTC. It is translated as CASSAAYSGRETQYF.

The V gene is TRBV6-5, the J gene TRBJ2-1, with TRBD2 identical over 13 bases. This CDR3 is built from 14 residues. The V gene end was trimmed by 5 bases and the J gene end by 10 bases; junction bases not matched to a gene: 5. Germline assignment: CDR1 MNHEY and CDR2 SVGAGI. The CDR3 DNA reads TGTGCCAGCAGTCCTGGACTAGCGGGAGACGAGCAGTTCTTC. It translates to CASSPGLAGDEQFF.

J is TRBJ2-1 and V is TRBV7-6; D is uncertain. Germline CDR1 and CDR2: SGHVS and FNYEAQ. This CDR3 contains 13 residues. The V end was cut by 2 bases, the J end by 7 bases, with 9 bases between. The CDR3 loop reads CASSLLGRNEQFF. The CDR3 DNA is TGTGCCAGCAGCTTACTCGGCCGTAATGAGCAGTTCTTC.

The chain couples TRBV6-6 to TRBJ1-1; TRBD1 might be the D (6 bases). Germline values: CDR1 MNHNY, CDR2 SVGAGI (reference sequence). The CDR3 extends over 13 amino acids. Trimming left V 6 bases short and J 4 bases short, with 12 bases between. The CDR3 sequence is CASRQGSSTEAFF. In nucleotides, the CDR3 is TGTGCCAGCAGACAGGGTTCGAGCACTGAAGCTTTCTTT.

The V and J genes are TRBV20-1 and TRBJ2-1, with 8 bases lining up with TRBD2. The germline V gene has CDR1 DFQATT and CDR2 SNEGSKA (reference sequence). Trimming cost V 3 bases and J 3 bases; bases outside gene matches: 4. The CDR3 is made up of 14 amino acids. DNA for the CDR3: TGCAGTGCTAGTGGAGCGGGAGTCTACAATGAGCAGTTCTTC. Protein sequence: CSASGAGVYNEQFF.

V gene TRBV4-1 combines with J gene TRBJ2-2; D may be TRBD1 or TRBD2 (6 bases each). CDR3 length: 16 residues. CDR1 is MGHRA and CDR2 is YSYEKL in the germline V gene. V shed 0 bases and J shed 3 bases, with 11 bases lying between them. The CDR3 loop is CASSQDGGGHTGELFF. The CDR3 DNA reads TGCGCCAGCAGCCAAGACGGGGGCGGTCACACCGGGGAGCTGTTTTTT.

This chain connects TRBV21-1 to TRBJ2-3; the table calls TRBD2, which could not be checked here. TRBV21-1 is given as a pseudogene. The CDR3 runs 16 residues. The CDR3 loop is CASSKVTQACTDTQYF. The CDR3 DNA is TGTGCCAGCAGCAAAGTGACTCAAGCCTGCACAGATACGCAGTATTTT.

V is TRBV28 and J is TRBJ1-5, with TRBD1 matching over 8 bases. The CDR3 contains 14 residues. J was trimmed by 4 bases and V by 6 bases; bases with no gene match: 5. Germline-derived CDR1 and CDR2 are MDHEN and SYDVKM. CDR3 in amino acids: CASSPGQGNQPQHF. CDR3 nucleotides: TGTGCCAGCAGCCCAGGACAGGGAAATCAGCCCCAGCATTTT.

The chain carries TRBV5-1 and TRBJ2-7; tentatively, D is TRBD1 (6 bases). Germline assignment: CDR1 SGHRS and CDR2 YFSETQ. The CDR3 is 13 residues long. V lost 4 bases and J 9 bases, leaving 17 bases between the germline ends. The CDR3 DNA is TGCGCCAGCAGCCCGGAACAGGGAAATAGGCAGTACTTC. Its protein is CASSPEQGNRQYF.

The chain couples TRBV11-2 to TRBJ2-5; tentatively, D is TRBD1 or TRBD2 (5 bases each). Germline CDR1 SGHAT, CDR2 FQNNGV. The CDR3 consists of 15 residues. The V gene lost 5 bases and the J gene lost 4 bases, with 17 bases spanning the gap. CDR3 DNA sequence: TGTGCCAGCAGCCCTGGAGTGGGGGTAAGAGAGACCCAGTACTTC. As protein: CASSPGVGVRETQYF.

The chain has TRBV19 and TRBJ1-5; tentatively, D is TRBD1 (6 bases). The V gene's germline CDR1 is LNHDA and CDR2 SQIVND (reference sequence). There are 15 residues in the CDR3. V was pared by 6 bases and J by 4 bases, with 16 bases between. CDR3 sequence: CASSLYIGTNQPQHF. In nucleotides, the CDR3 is TGTGCCAGTAGCCTATATATAGGGACAAATCAGCCCCAGCATTTT.

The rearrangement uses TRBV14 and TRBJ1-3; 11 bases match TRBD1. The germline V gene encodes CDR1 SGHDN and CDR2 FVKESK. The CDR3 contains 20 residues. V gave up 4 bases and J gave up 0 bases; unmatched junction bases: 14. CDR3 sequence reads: CASSPTGGTGGPSSGNTIYF. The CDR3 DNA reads TGTGCCAGCAGCCCGACAGGCGGGACAGGGGGGCCTAGCTCTGGAAACACCATATATTTT.

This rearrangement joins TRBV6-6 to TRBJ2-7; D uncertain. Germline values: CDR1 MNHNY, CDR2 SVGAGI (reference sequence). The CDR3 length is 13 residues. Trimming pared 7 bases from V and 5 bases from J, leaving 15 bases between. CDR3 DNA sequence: TGTGCCAGCACCTTTCTACTCGGCAACGAGCAGTACTTC. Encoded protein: CASTFLLGNEQYF.

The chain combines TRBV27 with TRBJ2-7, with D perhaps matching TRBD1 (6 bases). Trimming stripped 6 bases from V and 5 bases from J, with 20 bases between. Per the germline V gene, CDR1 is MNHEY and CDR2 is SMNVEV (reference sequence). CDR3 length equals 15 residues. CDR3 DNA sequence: TGTGCCAGCAGCCCCTTATCGGCAGGGGCGAACGAGCAGTACTTC. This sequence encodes CASSPLSAGANEQYF.

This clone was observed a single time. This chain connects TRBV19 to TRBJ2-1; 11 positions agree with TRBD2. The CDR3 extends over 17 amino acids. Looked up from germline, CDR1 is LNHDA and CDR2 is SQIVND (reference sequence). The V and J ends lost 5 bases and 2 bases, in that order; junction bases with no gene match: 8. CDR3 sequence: CASSFLPGLAAYNEQFF. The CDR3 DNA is TGTGCCAGTAGTTTCCTTCCGGGACTAGCGGCCTACAATGAGCAGTTCTTC.

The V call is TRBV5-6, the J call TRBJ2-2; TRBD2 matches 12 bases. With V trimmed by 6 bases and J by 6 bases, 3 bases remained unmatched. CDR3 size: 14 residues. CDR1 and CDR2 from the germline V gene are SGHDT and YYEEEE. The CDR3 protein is CASNPSGRAGELFF. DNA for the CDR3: TGTGCCAGCAATCCTAGCGGGAGGGCCGGGGAGCTGTTTTTT.